This TCR beta chain was obtained from a study of blood T cells in healthy people across ages. Study results and caveats: Donor CMV infection status was unknown, possibly confounding age-related changes in expanded clonotypes.

For the second PCR, which ran for about 6 to 11 cycles, a sample-barcoded 5' primer and a J-beta primer mix were used. TCRdb reprocessed the 5' RACE reads via MiXCR and lists one record per CDR3 protein. The sample has some 760,000 distinct CDR3 sequences; roughly 25% are singletons. Germline V gives CDR1 SQVTM, CDR2 ANQGSEA. V lost 1 base and J lost 4; bases outside the gene matches: 11. The CDR3 sequence is 16 residues long. This clonotype was counted a few times. Its target is not known. A further study also used this sample, focusing on T cells of mothers and their children. That source reports: Donation came from a few healthy Caucasian mothers together with their six children. Researchers put all of the extracted RNA into cDNA synthesis, using around 1.5 ug per 15 ul. Reads recorded for TCR beta CDR3 numbered over 9 million per mother and approximately 3.2 million per child.

This sequence was found in a boy younger than 18 in good health. The sample consisted of blood. V usage is TRBV29-1 and J usage is TRBJ2-3, with 7 nucleotides matching TRBD2. The CDR3 region has the DNA TGCAGCGTTGAAGGGTCCTCGGCGGGAGAAGCAGATACGCAGTATTTT. It is translated as CSVEGSSAGEADTQYF.